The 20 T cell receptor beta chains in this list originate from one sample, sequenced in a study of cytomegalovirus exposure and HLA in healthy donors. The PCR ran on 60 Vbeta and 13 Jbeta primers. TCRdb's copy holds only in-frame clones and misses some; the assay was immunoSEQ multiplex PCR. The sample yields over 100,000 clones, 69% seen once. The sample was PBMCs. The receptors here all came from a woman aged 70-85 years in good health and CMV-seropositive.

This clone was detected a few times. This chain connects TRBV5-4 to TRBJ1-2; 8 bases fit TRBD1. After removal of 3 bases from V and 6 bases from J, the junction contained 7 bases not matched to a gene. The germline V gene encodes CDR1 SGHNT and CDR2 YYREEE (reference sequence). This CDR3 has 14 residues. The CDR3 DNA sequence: TGTGCCAGCAGCTCCGGACAGGGCTATGATGGCTACACCTTC. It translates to CASSSGQGYDGYTF.

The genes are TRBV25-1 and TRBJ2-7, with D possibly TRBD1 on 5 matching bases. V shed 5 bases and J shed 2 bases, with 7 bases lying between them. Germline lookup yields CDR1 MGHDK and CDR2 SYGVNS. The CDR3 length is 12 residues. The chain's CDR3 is CASSSGTYEQYF. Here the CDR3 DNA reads TGTGCCAGCAGTTCAGGGACCTACGAGCAGTACTTC.

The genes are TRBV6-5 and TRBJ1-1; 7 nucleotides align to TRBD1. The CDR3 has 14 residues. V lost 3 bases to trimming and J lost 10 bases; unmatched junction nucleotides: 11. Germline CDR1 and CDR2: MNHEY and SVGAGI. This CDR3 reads CASSYSPGQWGAFF. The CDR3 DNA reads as TGTGCCAGCAGTTATTCCCCGGGACAGTGGGGAGCTTTCTTT.

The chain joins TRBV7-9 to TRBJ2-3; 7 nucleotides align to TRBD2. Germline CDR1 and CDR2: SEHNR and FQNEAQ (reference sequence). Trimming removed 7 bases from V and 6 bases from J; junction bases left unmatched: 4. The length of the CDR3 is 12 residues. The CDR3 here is CASMRGRDTQYF. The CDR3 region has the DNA TGTGCCAGCATGCGGGGGAGGGATACGCAGTATTTT.

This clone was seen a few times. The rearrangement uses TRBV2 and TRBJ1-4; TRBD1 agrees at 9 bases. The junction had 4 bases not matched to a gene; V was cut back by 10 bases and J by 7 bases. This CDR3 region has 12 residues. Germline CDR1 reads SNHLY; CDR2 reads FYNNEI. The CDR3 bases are TGTGCCACTAAGACAGGGGGTGAAAAACTGTTTTTT. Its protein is CATKTGGEKLFF.

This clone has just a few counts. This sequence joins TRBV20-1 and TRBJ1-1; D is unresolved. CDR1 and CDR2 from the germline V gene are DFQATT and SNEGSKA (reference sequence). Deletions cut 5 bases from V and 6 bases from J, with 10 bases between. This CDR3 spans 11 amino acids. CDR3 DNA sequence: TGCAGTGCTTCCGGGTTGGCTGAAGCTTTCTTT. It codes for CSASGLAEAFF.

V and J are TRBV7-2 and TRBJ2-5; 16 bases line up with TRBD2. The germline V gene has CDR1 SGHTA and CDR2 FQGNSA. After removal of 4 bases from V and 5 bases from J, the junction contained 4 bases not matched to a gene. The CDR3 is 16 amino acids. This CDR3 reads CASSSGLAGGHETQYF. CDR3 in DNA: TGTGCCAGCAGCTCGGGACTAGCGGGGGGGCATGAGACCCAGTACTTC.

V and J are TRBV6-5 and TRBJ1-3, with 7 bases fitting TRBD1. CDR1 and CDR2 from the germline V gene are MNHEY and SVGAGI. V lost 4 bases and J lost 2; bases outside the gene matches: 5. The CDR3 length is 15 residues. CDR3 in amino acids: CASSSSGGPGNTIYF. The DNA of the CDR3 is TGTGCCAGCAGTTCCTCAGGGGGTCCTGGAAACACCATATATTTT.

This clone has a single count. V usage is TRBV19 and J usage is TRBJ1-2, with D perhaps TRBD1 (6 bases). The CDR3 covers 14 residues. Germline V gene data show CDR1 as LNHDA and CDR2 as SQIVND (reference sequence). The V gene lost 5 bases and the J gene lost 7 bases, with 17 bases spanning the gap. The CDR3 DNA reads TGTGCCAGTAGTCGCACAGGGAGTCCTCGTGGCTACACCTTC. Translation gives CASSRTGSPRGYTF. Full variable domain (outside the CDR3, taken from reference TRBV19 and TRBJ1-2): DGGITQSPKYLFRKEGQNVTLSCEQNLNHDAMYWYRQDPGQGLRLIYYSQIVNDFQKGDIAEGYSVSREKKESFPLTVTSAQKNPTAFYLCASSRTGSPRGYTFGSGTRLTVV.

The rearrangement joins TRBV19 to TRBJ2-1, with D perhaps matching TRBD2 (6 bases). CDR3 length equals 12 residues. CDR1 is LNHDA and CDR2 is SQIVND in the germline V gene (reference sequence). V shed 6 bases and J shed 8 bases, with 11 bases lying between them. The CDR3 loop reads CASSGGIDEQFF. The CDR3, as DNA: TGTGCCAGTAGCGGGGGTATCGATGAGCAGTTCTTC.

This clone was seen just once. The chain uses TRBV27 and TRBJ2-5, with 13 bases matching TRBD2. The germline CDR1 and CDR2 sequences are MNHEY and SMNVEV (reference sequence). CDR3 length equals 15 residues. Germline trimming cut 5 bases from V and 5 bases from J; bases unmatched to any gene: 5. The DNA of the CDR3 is TGTGCCAGCAGTGCGACTAGCGGGGGGAAGGAGACCCAGTACTTC. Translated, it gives CASSATSGGKETQYF.

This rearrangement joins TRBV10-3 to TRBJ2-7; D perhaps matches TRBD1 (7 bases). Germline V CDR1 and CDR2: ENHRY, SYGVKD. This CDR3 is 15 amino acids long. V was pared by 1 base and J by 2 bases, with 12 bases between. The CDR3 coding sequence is TGTGCCATCAGTGAGTTCCAGGGGGGAACCTACGAGCAGTACTTC. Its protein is CAISEFQGGTYEQYF.

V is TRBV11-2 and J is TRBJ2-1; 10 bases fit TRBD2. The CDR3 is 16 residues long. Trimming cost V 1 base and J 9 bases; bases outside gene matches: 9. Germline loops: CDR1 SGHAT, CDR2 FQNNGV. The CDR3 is CASSLVQAGGLSEQFF. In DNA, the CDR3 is TGTGCCAGCAGCTTAGTCCAAGCGGGGGGGCTCAGTGAGCAGTTCTTC. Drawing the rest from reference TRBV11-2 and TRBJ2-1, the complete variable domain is EAGVAQSPRYKIIEKRQSVAFWCNPISGHATLYWYQQILGQGPKLLIQFQNNGVVDDSQLPKDRFSAERLKGVDSTLKIQPAKLEDSAVYLCASSLVQAGGLSEQFFGPGTRLTVL.

Here the CDR3 reads CASSSKLGGNEQFF. DNA of the CDR3: TGTGCCAGCAGTTCGAAATTGGGGGGCAATGAGCAGTTCTTC. J is TRBJ2-1 and V is TRBV6-5; the D gene is possibly TRBD2 (6 bases). The CDR3 is 14 residues long. The V gene's germline CDR1 is MNHEY and CDR2 SVGAGI. The V gene lost 4 bases and the J gene lost 6 bases, with 13 bases spanning the gap.

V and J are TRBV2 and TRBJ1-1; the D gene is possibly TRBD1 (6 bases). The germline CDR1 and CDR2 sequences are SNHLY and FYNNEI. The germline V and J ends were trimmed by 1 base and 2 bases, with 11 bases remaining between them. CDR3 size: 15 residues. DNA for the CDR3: TGTGCCAGCAGTGAAGGGGGCAGGGGTAACACTGAAGCTTTCTTT. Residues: CASSEGGRGNTEAFF.

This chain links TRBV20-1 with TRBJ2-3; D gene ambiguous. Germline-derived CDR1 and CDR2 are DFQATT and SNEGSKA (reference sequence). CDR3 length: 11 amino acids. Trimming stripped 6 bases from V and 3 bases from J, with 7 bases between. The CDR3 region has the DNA TGCAGTGCGGGCCAAACAGATACGCAGTATTTT. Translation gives CSAGQTDTQYF.

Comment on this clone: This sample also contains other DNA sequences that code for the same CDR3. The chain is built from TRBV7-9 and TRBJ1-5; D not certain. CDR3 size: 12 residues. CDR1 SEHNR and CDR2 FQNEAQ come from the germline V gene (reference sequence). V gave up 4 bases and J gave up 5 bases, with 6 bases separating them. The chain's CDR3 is CASSSTDQPQHF. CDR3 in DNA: TGTGCCAGCAGCTCCACTGATCAGCCCCAGCATTTT.

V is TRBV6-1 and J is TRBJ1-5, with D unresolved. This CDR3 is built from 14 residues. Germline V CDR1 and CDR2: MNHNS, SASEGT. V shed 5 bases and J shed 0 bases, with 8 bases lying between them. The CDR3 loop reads CASSFGVSNQPQHF. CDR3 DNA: TGTGCCAGCAGTTTCGGGGTTAGCAATCAGCCCCAGCATTTT.

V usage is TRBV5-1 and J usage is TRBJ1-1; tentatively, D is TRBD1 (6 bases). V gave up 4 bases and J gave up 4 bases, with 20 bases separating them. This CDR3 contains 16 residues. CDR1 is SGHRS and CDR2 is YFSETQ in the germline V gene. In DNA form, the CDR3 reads TGCGCCAGCAGCCCACGGACAGACTCCGTGGGCACTGAAGCTTTCTTT. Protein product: CASSPRTDSVGTEAFF. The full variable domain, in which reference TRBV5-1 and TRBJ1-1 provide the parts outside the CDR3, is KAGVTQTPRYLIKTRGQQVTLSCSPISGHRSVSWYQQTPGQGLQFLFEYFSETQRNKGNFPGRFSGRQFSNSRSEMNVSTLELGDSALYLCASSPRTDSVGTEAFFGQGTRLTVV.

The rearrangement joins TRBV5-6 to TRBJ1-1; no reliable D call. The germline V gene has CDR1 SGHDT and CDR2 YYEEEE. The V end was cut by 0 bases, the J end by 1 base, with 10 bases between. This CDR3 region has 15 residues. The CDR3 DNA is TGTGCCAGCAGCTTGGAGAGACTTACGAACACTGAAGCTTTCTTT. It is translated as CASSLERLTNTEAFF. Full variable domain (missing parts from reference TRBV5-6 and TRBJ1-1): DAGVTQSPTHLIKTRGQQVTLRCSPKSGHDTVSWYQQALGQGPQFIFQYYEEEERQRGNFPDRFSGHQFPNYSSELNVNALLLGDSALYLCASSLERLTNTEAFFGQGTRLTVV.